The entry below gives a single T cell receptor (beta chain) sequence along with its context. The V gene's germline CDR1 is LNHDA and CDR2 SQIVND (reference sequence). J lost 0 bases, V lost 4 bases, and 2 bases had no gene match. This CDR3 spans 15 amino acids. This sample was taken from a study of cytomegalovirus exposure and HLA in healthy donors. A multiplex PCR was run with 60 Vbeta primers and 13 Jbeta primers. Sequencing was performed with immunoSEQ multiplex PCR; in TCRdb, only in-frame clones are kept and a portion is missing. The sample gives 180,000 or so clones, around three quarters of which show up once; 2% to 2.5% is in the top ten.

Sequencing was done on a sample of PBMCs. The sequence was collected from a woman in her forties or fifties in good health and CMV-seronegative. V is TRBV19 and J is TRBJ1-1, with 10 nucleotides matching TRBD1. The CDR3 DNA follows: TGTGCCAGTAGTAAGGGACAGGGGTTGAACACTGAAGCTTTCTTT. It codes for CASSKGQGLNTEAFF.